This TCR beta chain came from a study of OX40 agonist ivuxolimab in advanced cancers. Broadly, across the study: Ivuxolimab was an agonistic, fully human IgG2 monoclonal antibody directed against OX40 (CD134), a costimulatory receptor. Intravenous ivuxolimab was administered to patients every 2 weeks at six dose levels: 0.01, 0.1, 0.3, 1.5, 3 and 10 mg/kg. Of the approximately 54 dose-escalation patients, hepatocellular carcinoma was present in approximately 20, melanoma in around 15, renal cell carcinoma in 9 and head and neck cancer in 9. In the dose-escalation cohort, 82.7% of patients were male, and the mean age was approximately 60 years, with a range of roughly 23 to 85. Patients were allowed to have had prior anti-PD-1, anti-PD-L1 or anti-CTLA-4 therapy, and roughly 40% of the dose-escalation patients had previously received checkpoint inhibitors. Partial responses occurred in three dose-escalation patients, of whom one had hepatocellular carcinoma and two had cutaneous melanoma. The purpose of peripheral TCRbeta sequencing was to test whether ivuxolimab changed TCR sequence diversity and led to clonal T-cell expansion. The paper reports the monotherapy dose-escalation portion (N of about 54 patients) of the phase I ivuxolimab trial. Overall study outcomes, separate from this receptor: In the 0.1-3.0 mg/kg groups, partial responders had among the lowest normalized peripheral clonal expansion, particularly in CD8+ T cells. After ivuxolimab, CD8+ T cells had more expanded clones than CD4+ T cells on average. The antigen specificity of the peripheral T cells that underwent clonal expansion was not determined. At doses of 0.1 to 3.0 mg/kg, clonal expansion of both CD4+ and CD8+ blood T cells was observed from baseline to week 6. Low levels of normalized T-cell clonal expansion were also shown by some nonresponding patients.

This clone was observed a few times. No antigen is known for it. The record has no base qualities; no much larger clone is one base away. To sequence the TCRbeta CDR3 region, genomic DNA was isolated from the sorted cells. The immunoSEQ Assay was used for sequencing of TCRbeta CDR3 regions. This is the immuneACCESS table as TCRdb keeps it, with only in-frame sequences that have V and J called. A part of the clones is gone; compared with another copy, unresolved V genes explain less than half, and the rest is unexplained. For this sample the table gives just under 20,000 clones, of which around four fifths were detected only once. Approximately 10% of the sample is held by the ten biggest clonotypes. V loses 5 bases at its end and J loses 1 base; junction bases beyond the gene matches: 2. CDR1 and CDR2 are drawn from the germline V gene (reference sequence): LNHNV, YYDKDF. From cysteine to phenylalanine, the CDR3 is 15 amino acids long. Only the CDR3 part of the read is kept: 45 bases, read in frame from the first base.

The trial excluded patients who had a history of autoimmune disease or were on systemic immunosuppression. Peripheral blood for TCR sequencing was drawn from every dose cohort at baseline, at cycle 4 day 1 and at cycle 7 day 1. Samples were obtained from an open-label, multicenter, first-in-human phase I dose-escalation trial of ivuxolimab. Adults with locally advanced or metastatic melanoma, renal cell, hepatocellular, or head and neck squamous cell carcinoma were enrolled in the trial. Before TCR sequencing, CD4+ T cells and CD8+ T cells were sorted from peripheral blood as separate populations. This TCR came from an adult with an advanced solid tumor such as melanoma, head and neck, liver or kidney cancer. The sample consisted of CD4+ or CD8+ T cells sorted from blood, taken in a trial of the OX40 agonist ivuxolimab. The chain couples TRBV15 to TRBJ2-2; TRBD2 agrees with 9 junctional bases. The base sequence is TGTGCCACCAGCCCTAGCGGGGTGAACACCGGGGAGCTGTTTTTT. Its amino acids are CATSPSGVNTGELFF.